This passage covers 23 T cell receptor beta chains from one sample sequenced in a study of shared clonotypes between healthy human individuals. The method was immunoSEQ multiplex PCR; TCRdb's version includes in-frame clones alone and lacks a portion of them. In the table there are roughly 2,000,000 clones, around 93% of which are singletons. Naive CD8 cells were CD45RO-negative, positively selected for CCR7, excluding terminally differentiated effector memory CD45RA+ cells. The specimen sequenced was naive CD8+ T cells from PBMCs. All receptors come from a man younger than 30 in good health. Some clones in this sample may be carry-over from other donors' samples.

The J gene is TRBJ2-1, the V gene TRBV7-9; D tentatively fits TRBD1 or TRBD2 (5 bases each). V shed 0 bases and J shed 7 bases, with 13 bases lying between them. This CDR3 has 15 residues. Germline loops: CDR1 SEHNR, CDR2 FQNEAQ (reference sequence). CDR3 in DNA: TGTGCCAGCAGCTTAGCTGGGACCGGGGCAAATGAGCAGTTCTTC. Translation gives CASSLAGTGANEQFF. Drawing the rest from reference TRBV7-9 and TRBJ2-1, the complete variable domain is DTGVSQNPRHKITKRGQNVTFRCDPISEHNRLYWYRQTLGQGPEFLTYFQNEAQLEKSRLLSDRFSAERPKGSFSTLEIQRTEQGDSAMYLCASSLAGTGANEQFFGPGTRLTVL.

This rearrangement joins TRBV6-1 to TRBJ1-1; TRBD1 agrees at 7 bases. The germline gives CDR1 MNHNS, CDR2 SASEGT. The CDR3 contains 14 residues. The V and J ends lost 7 bases and 4 bases, in that order; junction bases with no gene match: 9. CDR3 nucleotides: TGTGCCAGCACTCAGGGGGGGGGCGGCACTGAAGCTTTCTTT. Residues: CASTQGGGGTEAFF.

The J gene is TRBJ2-7, the V gene TRBV27, with unresolved D. Trimming stripped 3 bases from V and 0 bases from J, with 3 bases between. CDR1 and CDR2 from the germline V gene are MNHEY and SMNVEV (reference sequence). This CDR3 comprises 12 residues. The CDR3 DNA reads as TGTGCCAGCAGTTTTTACTCCTACGAGCAGTACTTC. It yields the protein CASSFYSYEQYF.

The chain carries TRBV27 and TRBJ2-3; possible D gene TRBD2, 6 bases. CDR3 length: 11 residues. The ends were cut back, 9 bases at V and 9 bases at J, with 13 bases in the middle. Germline V gene data show CDR1 as MNHEY and CDR2 as SMNVEV (reference sequence). CDR3 in DNA: TGTGCCAGTGGAGGGCTAAGGACGCAGTATTTT. Its translation: CASGGLRTQYF.

The genes are TRBV5-6 and TRBJ2-1; D may be TRBD2 (5 bases). This CDR3 contains 16 residues. Between the trimmed V and J ends, which lost 0 bases and 4 bases, there was a span of 14 bases. Germline V gene data show CDR1 as SGHDT and CDR2 as YYEEEE. The CDR3 DNA reads TGTGCCAGCAGCTTGGTACAGTCTCGAGGGTACAATGAGCAGTTCTTC. It is translated as CASSLVQSRGYNEQFF.

Regarding this clone: Within the sample, other DNA sequences also encode this same CDR3. The rearrangement links TRBV9 to TRBJ2-7; 8 bases agree with TRBD1. Germline V gives CDR1 SGDLS, CDR2 YYNGEE. This CDR3 has 14 residues. The trim removed 4 bases at V and 1 base at J, leaving 4 bases unmatched. CDR3 sequence: CASSRGQGSYEQYF. The CDR3 nucleotides read TGTGCCAGCAGCCGAGGACAGGGTTCCTACGAGCAGTACTTC.

This clone was observed once. This chain joins TRBV4-1 and TRBJ1-3, with a possible D match to TRBD1 (6 bases). Germline CDR1 is MGHRA and CDR2 is YSYEKL. The CDR3 is 19 residues long. V lost 1 base, J lost 0 bases, and 19 bases lay in between. The CDR3 is CASSQGGRTVSFSGNTIYF. CDR3 DNA sequence: TGCGCCAGCAGCCAAGGAGGGAGGACAGTTAGTTTCTCTGGAAACACCATATATTTT.

V is TRBV13 and J is TRBJ2-6; D uncertain. Germline-derived CDR1 and CDR2 are PRHDT and FYEKMQ (reference sequence). The CDR3 is 18 amino acids. Trimming stripped 1 base from V and 11 bases from J, with 24 bases between. The DNA for the CDR3 is TGTGCCAGCAGCTTAGCTGAGGTGGACGGCTCAGAGCCCCACGTCCTGACTTTC. Translated, it gives CASSLAEVDGSEPHVLTF.

The chain has TRBV9 and TRBJ1-1; possible D gene TRBD1, 6 bases. The germline V gene encodes CDR1 SGDLS and CDR2 YYNGEE. There are 14 residues in the CDR3. V was trimmed by 4 bases and J by 4 bases, leaving 14 bases between them. Here the CDR3 DNA reads TGTGCCAGCAGCCCCGTGGGGGCAGTCACTGAAGCTTTCTTT. It specifies CASSPVGAVTEAFF.

This chain uses TRBV7-2 with TRBJ1-1; D ambiguous. V gave up 0 bases and J gave up 2 bases, with 4 bases separating them. Looked up from germline, CDR1 is SGHTA and CDR2 is FQGNSA. CDR3 length: 13 amino acids. DNA for the CDR3: TGTGCCAGCAGCTTAGCCTTTAACACTGAAGCTTTCTTT. Encoded protein: CASSLAFNTEAFF.

This rearrangement joins TRBV2 to TRBJ2-1; 9 bases align to TRBD1. Germline CDR1 and CDR2: SNHLY and FYNNEI. The CDR3 spans 14 residues. Unmatched junction bases numbered 5, after V lost 5 bases and J lost 6 bases. The CDR3 DNA reads TGTGCCAGCAGTTCCGGACAGGGGATCAATGAGCAGTTCTTC. This codes for CASSSGQGINEQFF.

V usage is TRBV11-1 and J usage is TRBJ2-1, with 10 bases lining up with TRBD2. V shed 6 bases and J 6 bases; nucleotides not matched to a gene: 5. Per the germline V gene, CDR1 is SGHAT and CDR2 is FQDESV (reference sequence). This CDR3 is 14 amino acids long. This chain's CDR3 is CASRTASGSNEQFF. The CDR3 DNA sequence: TGTGCCAGCAGAACCGCTAGCGGGAGCAATGAGCAGTTCTTC.

The chain has TRBV6-6 and TRBJ2-7, with D possibly TRBD2 on 5 matching bases. Germline V gene lookup returns CDR1 MNHNY and CDR2 SVGAGI (reference sequence). The CDR3 loop spans 15 amino acids. V was pared by 4 bases and J by 0 bases, with 13 bases between. The CDR3 region is CASSWLADDSYEQYF. The CDR3 coding sequence is TGTGCCAGCAGTTGGCTAGCAGACGACTCCTACGAGCAGTACTTC.

The rearrangement uses TRBV2 and TRBJ2-7, with D perhaps being TRBD1 or TRBD2 (5 bases each). The germline V gene has CDR1 SNHLY and CDR2 FYNNEI. There are 17 residues in the CDR3. The ends were cut back, 8 bases at V and 2 bases at J, with 25 bases in the middle. The CDR3: CASLTPKPGTVTYEQYF. The CDR3 DNA sequence: TGTGCCAGCCTCACACCCAAACCCGGGACCGTAACCTACGAGCAGTACTTC. Full variable domain (rest looked up from reference TRBV2 and TRBJ2-7): EPEVTQTPSHQVTQMGQEVILRCVPISNHLYFYWYRQILGQKVEFLVSFYNNEISEKSEIFDDQFSVERPDGSNFTLKIRSTKLEDSAMYFCASLTPKPGTVTYEQYFGPGTRLTVT.

As for this clone: This specimen includes other DNA sequences encoding the same CDR3. The J gene is TRBJ2-1, the V gene TRBV11-2; TRBD2 agrees at 8 bases. Germline values: CDR1 SGHAT, CDR2 FQNNGV. With 3 bases clipped from V and 0 bases from J, the junction kept 4 bases outside the gene matches. The CDR3 length is 16 residues. The chain's CDR3 is CASSLGLAGSYNEQFF. DNA of the CDR3: TGTGCCAGCAGCTTGGGTCTAGCGGGCTCCTACAATGAGCAGTTCTTC. The variable domain in full, with the rest retrieved from reference TRBV11-2 and TRBJ2-1, is EAGVAQSPRYKIIEKRQSVAFWCNPISGHATLYWYQQILGQGPKLLIQFQNNGVVDDSQLPKDRFSAERLKGVDSTLKIQPAKLEDSAVYLCASSLGLAGSYNEQFFGPGTRLTVL.

The chain is built from TRBV6-5 and TRBJ1-1; 7 positions match TRBD1. Germline trimming cut 0 bases from V and 8 bases from J; bases unmatched to any gene: 0. CDR1 MNHEY and CDR2 SVGAGI come from the germline V gene. The CDR3 sequence is 12 residues long. The CDR3 nucleotides are TGTGCCAGCAGTTACTCGGACAGGGAAGCTTTCTTT. It encodes CASSYSDREAFF.

J is TRBJ1-5 and V is TRBV9, with D possibly being TRBD1 (6 bases). V was clipped by 3 bases and J by 3 bases, with 13 bases between them. CDR1 is SGDLS, CDR2 YYNGEE, per germline. The CDR3 consists of 15 residues. The CDR3 reads CASSAGRGFNQPQHF. CDR3 in DNA: TGTGCCAGCAGCGCAGGCAGGGGTTTCAATCAGCCCCAGCATTTT.

The CDR3 loop reads CASSLEAGWGDTEAFF. The CDR3, as DNA: TGTGCCAGCAGCTTAGAGGCAGGTTGGGGGGACACTGAAGCTTTCTTT. The gene calls are TRBV7-8 and TRBJ1-1, with D maybe TRBD1 (5 bases). In germline, CDR1 is SGHVS, CDR2 FQNEAQ. The CDR3 runs 16 residues. V dropped 1 base and J dropped 3 bases, with 15 bases sitting between them.

V usage is TRBV15 and J usage is TRBJ1-5, with D tentatively TRBD1 (6 bases). V shed 5 bases and J shed 4 bases, with 9 bases lying between them. Germline V lookup: CDR1 LNHNV, CDR2 YYDKDF (reference sequence). This CDR3 spans 13 amino acids. CDR3 nucleotide sequence: TGTGCCACCAGCGTAGGGGGTAATCAGCCCCAGCATTTT. Translated, it gives CATSVGGNQPQHF.

This sequence joins TRBV7-8 and TRBJ2-5; D remains ambiguous. The CDR3 runs to 14 residues. V was trimmed by 1 base and J by 7 bases, leaving 13 bases between them. The germline V gene has CDR1 SGHVS and CDR2 FQNEAQ. DNA of the CDR3: TGTGCCAGCAGCTTAGGAGGACCGCCTGCGACCCAGTACTTC. Amino acids: CASSLGGPPATQYF.

The chain recombines TRBV6-6 with TRBJ2-5; weak D call: TRBD2 (6 bases). V lost 0 bases and J lost 4, with 15 bases in between. The germline V gene has CDR1 MNHNY and CDR2 SVGAGI (reference sequence). This CDR3 spans 16 amino acids. The CDR3 is CASSYSIKGLRETQYF. CDR3 sequence (DNA): TGTGCCAGCAGTTACTCGATAAAGGGACTGCGAGAGACCCAGTACTTC.

CDR3: CASSLGLVPSYEQYF. DNA for the CDR3: TGTGCCAGTAGTCTGGGACTAGTCCCCTCCTACGAGCAGTACTTC. This rearrangement joins TRBV19 to TRBJ2-7, with 8 positions matching TRBD2. Germline loops: CDR1 LNHDA, CDR2 SQIVND (reference sequence). The V and J ends lost 5 bases and 0 bases, in that order; junction bases with no gene match: 6. This CDR3 has 15 residues.

The chain has TRBV7-9 and TRBJ2-3; D is unclear. This CDR3 has 15 amino acids. Germline loops: CDR1 SEHNR, CDR2 FQNEAQ (reference sequence). Between the trimmed V and J ends, which lost 5 bases and 6 bases, there was a span of 18 bases. CDR3 amino acids: CASSPRFVARDTQYF. CDR3 sequence (DNA): TGTGCCAGCAGCCCGCGTTTTGTGGCCAGGGATACGCAGTATTTT.